Listed below are T cell receptor beta chains from one sample, sequenced in a study of blood T cells in healthy people across ages. TCRdb re-called the 5' RACE reads with MiXCR, one entry per CDR3 protein. Among around 1.5 million distinct CDR3 sequences listed, 30% to 35% were seen once. The sequenced sample consisted of blood. All receptors derive from a woman in her 30s in good health. Both conserved end residues are part of each CDR3. D genes are given only for firm matches. Where a row states a size, it is once, few, many or the class of an expanded clone; other rows omit it.

J	D	size	V	CDR3	DNA
TRBJ2-1	TRBD2	NA	TRBV7-8	CASSPITSGRPSYNEQFF	TGTGCCAGCAGCCCAATAACTAGCGGGAGGCCTTCCTACAATGAGCAGTTCTTC
TRBJ2-7	NA	NA	TRBV3-1	CASSHEKGWVEQYF	TGTGCCAGCAGCCACGAAAAGGGTTGGGTCGAGCAGTACTTC
TRBJ1-5	NA	NA	TRBV6-1	CASSVRTVSNQPQHF	TGTGCCAGCAGTGTGAGGACGGTGAGCAATCAGCCCCAGCATTTT
TRBJ2-1	TRBD2	many	TRBV11-3	CASSLQGLAVNEQFF	TGTGCCAGCAGCCTACAGGGACTAGCCGTCAATGAGCAGTTCTTC
TRBJ1-1	NA	NA	TRBV18	CASSRQSMNTEAFF	TGTGCCAGCTCCCGACAGAGCATGAACACTGAAGCTTTCTTT
TRBJ2-3	TRBD2	few	TRBV5-1	CASSPRPRGGGWGTDTQYF	TGCGCCAGCAGCCCCCGTCCGCGGGGGGGCGGCTGGGGCACAGATACGCAGTATTTT
TRBJ2-1	TRBD2	NA	TRBV7-2	CASSLQPGLVYNEQFF	TGTGCCAGCAGCTTACAGCCCGGACTAGTCTACAATGAGCAGTTCTTC
TRBJ2-3	NA	few	TRBV2	CASSGPLSADTQYF	TGTGCCAGCAGTGGTCCCCTATCAGCCGATACGCAGTATTTT
TRBJ2-6	TRBD1	NA	TRBV6-6	CASSTGGAGANVLTF	TGTGCCAGCAGTACAGGGGGCGCTGGGGCCAACGTCCTGACTTTC
TRBJ2-5	TRBD1	few	TRBV20-1	CSTPTGGQETQYF	TGCAGCACGCCGACAGGGGGCCAAGAGACCCAGTACTTC